The 21 T cell receptor beta chains reported below all come from one sample, sequenced in a study of T cells in Graves' hyperthyroidism and ophthalmopathy (dated by TCRdb to about 2019). The library came from multiplex PCR. This sample was sequenced with an Illumina HiSeq 2000. Amplification of TCR beta CDR3 regions was carried out from RNA transcripts. The TCR CDR3 was subjected to a first round of RT-PCR using the HTBI primer set and the Qiagen OneStep RT-PCR kit. Using fastp trimming at Q25 and MiXCR clonotype assembly, TCRdb reanalyzed the public sequencing data and kept in-frame beta chains. Rows are unified per CDR3 protein, each entry keeping the most common DNA and genes. The sample table records about 260,000 distinct CDR3 sequences; 22% of these occur just once. Clones ranked in the top ten supply around 65% of the sample. Sequencing used blood. The source of these receptors is a man younger than 45 with Graves' ophthalmopathy.

This sequence joins TRBV5-4 and TRBJ2-1; 8 bases map to TRBD2. CDR3 length: 15 residues. Losses at the gene ends were 0 bases for V and 6 bases for J; bases not matched to a gene: 5. Germline-derived CDR1 and CDR2 are SGHNT and YYREEE (reference sequence). The CDR3 sequence: CASSLEVGRANEQFF. As DNA, the CDR3 is TGTGCCAGCAGCTTGGAAGTCGGGAGGGCCAATGAGCAGTTCTTC.

There are many counts of this clonotype. The chain joins TRBV6-1 to TRBJ1-1; tentatively, D is TRBD1 (5 bases). Deletions cut 6 bases from V and 6 bases from J, with 20 bases between. CDR1 and CDR2 from the germline V gene are MNHNS and SASEGT. This CDR3 is built from 15 residues. The CDR3 protein is CASSKGRSQGAEAFF. In DNA form, the CDR3 reads TGTGCCAGCAGCAAGGGGCGCAGTCAAGGGGCTGAAGCTTTCTTT.

This clonotype was detected a few times. The chain links TRBV3-1 to TRBJ1-2; the match to TRBD1 covers 7 bases. The CDR3 runs to 13 residues. With V trimmed by 1 base and J by 8 bases, 4 bases remained unmatched. Germline V gene sequence: CDR1 LGHDT, CDR2 YNNKEL (reference sequence). The CDR3 spells CASSQGQGGGYTF. The CDR3 DNA reads as TGTGCCAGCAGCCAAGGGCAGGGGGGAGGCTACACCTTC. Looking up the rest from reference TRBV3-1 and TRBJ1-2 gives the full variable domain: DTAVSQTPKYLVTQMGNDKSIKCEQNLGHDTMYWYKQDSKKFLKIMFSYNNKELIINETVPNRFSPKSPDKAHLNLHINSLELGDSAVYFCASSQGQGGGYTFGSGTRLTVV.

The genes are TRBV29-1 and TRBJ2-1; TRBD1 matches at 10 bases. The germline gives CDR1 SQVTM, CDR2 ANQGSEA. Trimming removed 5 bases from V and 0 bases from J; junction bases left unmatched: 4. The CDR3 runs to 15 residues. The CDR3 nucleotides read TGCAGCGTTCGGGACAGGGGAAGCTCCTACAATGAGCAGTTCTTC. It encodes CSVRDRGSSYNEQFF.

This clonotype was observed a handful of times. The chain has TRBV28 and TRBJ1-6, with 9 bases fitting TRBD1. The CDR3 spans 15 residues. From germline, CDR1 is MDHEN and CDR2 SYDVKM. Trimming at V came to 6 bases and at J to 7 bases, leaving 7 bases not matched to a gene. This CDR3 is CASSQGTGGNSPLHF. DNA of the CDR3: TGTGCCAGCAGCCAAGGAACAGGGGGCAATTCACCCCTCCACTTT.

This clonotype was seen many times. The CDR3 is CAWSVGPRAEAFF. CDR3 DNA: TGTGCCTGGAGTGTGGGCCCCAGGGCGGAAGCTTTCTTT. V gene TRBV30 combines with J gene TRBJ1-1; D perhaps matches TRBD1 (5 bases). Germline V CDR1 and CDR2: GTSNPN, SVGIG (reference sequence). Trimming took 0 bases from V and 8 from J, leaving 13 bases between them. This CDR3 spans 13 amino acids.

This clonotype was counted between two and nine times. V gene TRBV20-1 combines with J gene TRBJ1-1; no definite D call. CDR1 is DFQATT and CDR2 is SNEGSKA in the germline V gene (reference sequence). Trimming removed 0 bases at V and 1 base at J, with 12 bases between. The CDR3 has 15 residues. This CDR3 reads CSARDGSSGNTEAFF. CDR3 DNA sequence: TGCAGTGCTAGAGATGGATCCTCGGGGAACACTGAAGCTTTCTTT.

This clonotype was counted many times. The J gene is TRBJ2-5, the V gene TRBV12-3 or TRBV12-4; D may be TRBD1 (7 bases). The CDR3 covers 14 residues. V shed 6 bases and J shed 1 base, with 12 bases lying between them. CDR3 sequence reads: CASSYRGGQETQYF. The CDR3 DNA follows: TGTGCCAGCAGCTACAGGGGAGGCCAAGAGACCCAGTACTTC.

In its sample, this clonotype was seen many times. The chain has TRBV2 and TRBJ2-7; tentatively, D is TRBD2 (6 bases). There are 15 residues in the CDR3. Germline CDR1 SNHLY, CDR2 FYNNEI. The V end was cut by 5 bases, the J end by 0 bases, with 14 bases between. CDR3 bases: TGTGCCAGCAGTCCCTCTAGCGCTAGCTCCTACGAGCAGTACTTC. Protein product: CASSPSSASSYEQYF.

The chain is built from TRBV7-2 and TRBJ2-6; D uncertain. V dropped 4 bases and J dropped 0 bases, with 4 bases sitting between them. Germline CDR1 is SGHTA and CDR2 is FQGNSA. CDR3 length equals 14 residues. The CDR3 spells CASSWSSGANVLTF. CDR3 DNA: TGTGCCAGCAGCTGGAGCTCTGGGGCCAACGTCCTGACTTTC.

As for this clonotype: A junction end diverges from the germline sequence, so it may reflect a read error. V is TRBV27 and J is TRBJ1-5; D remains ambiguous. The CDR3 is 16 residues long. CDR1 and CDR2 (germline): MNHEY, SMNVEV (reference sequence). The CDR3 DNA follows: TGTGCCAGCAGTGTAACCCCCGACGGGGTTAATCAGCCCCCGCATTTT. This codes for CASSVTPDGVNQPPHF.

This clonotype came up many times. V usage is TRBV7-2 and J usage is TRBJ2-7; TRBD2 aligns across 8 bases. CDR3 size: 14 residues. V was pared by 8 bases and J by 3 bases, with 9 bases of the junction left unmatched. Germline-derived CDR1 and CDR2 are SGHTA and FQGNSA. The CDR3 reads CASQEAGVSYEQYF. The CDR3 DNA is TGTGCCAGCCAAGAAGCGGGAGTAAGCTACGAGCAGTACTTC.

CDR3 region: CASSVGGVGELFF. DNA of the CDR3: TGTGCCAGCAGCGTCGGGGGAGTCGGGGAGCTGTTTTTT. The chain carries TRBV27 and TRBJ2-2; a weak D match, TRBD2 (6 bases). Germline V gene lookup returns CDR1 MNHEY and CDR2 SMNVEV (reference sequence). Trimming took 6 bases from V and 7 from J, leaving 12 bases between them. The CDR3 covers 13 residues.

This clonotype has at least ten counts. The chain has TRBV11-2 and TRBJ1-4; no reliable D call. Germline V gene data show CDR1 as SGHAT and CDR2 as FQNNGV. This CDR3 is built from 14 residues. Trimming cost V 3 bases and J 0 bases, with 5 bases left between them. The CDR3: CASSFFATNEKLFF. The CDR3 DNA sequence: TGTGCCAGCAGCTTCTTCGCAACTAATGAAAAACTGTTTTTT. The full variable domain, completed using reference TRBV11-2 and TRBJ1-4, is EAGVAQSPRYKIIEKRQSVAFWCNPISGHATLYWYQQILGQGPKLLIQFQNNGVVDDSQLPKDRFSAERLKGVDSTLKIQPAKLEDSAVYLCASSFFATNEKLFFGSGTQLSVL.

Ten or more counts support this clonotype. This chain joins TRBV28 and TRBJ1-5; 9 bases map to TRBD1. CDR1 and CDR2 from the germline V gene are MDHEN and SYDVKM. V shed 7 bases and J 0 bases; nucleotides not matched to a gene: 13. The CDR3 totals 18 residues. CDR3 in amino acids: CASTPGQGGVYSNQPQHF. CDR3 bases: TGTGCCAGCACCCCGGGACAGGGAGGGGTCTATAGCAATCAGCCCCAGCATTTT.

This clonotype was observed a few times. The chain employs TRBV4-1 and TRBJ2-7; the D gene is possibly TRBD1 (5 bases). V lost 0 bases and J lost 0, with 15 bases in between. The CDR3 sequence is 17 residues long. In germline, CDR1 is MGHRA, CDR2 YSYEKL. CDR3 in DNA: TGCGCCAGCAGCCAAGAACCCACAGGTTATAGCTCCTACGAGCAGTACTTC. It translates to CASSQEPTGYSSYEQYF.

The chain uses TRBV12-3 or TRBV12-4 and TRBJ1-2; 8 positions match TRBD1. V lost 0 bases, J lost 7 bases, and 4 bases stayed unmatched. The CDR3 is 14 residues long. DNA of the CDR3: TGTGCCAGCAGTTTAGCGGACAGGGTCTCTGGCTACACCTTC. The encoded protein is CASSLADRVSGYTF.

In this sample, this clonotype turned up a few times. The chain combines TRBV28 with TRBJ1-5, with D possibly matching TRBD1 (6 bases). In germline, CDR1 is MDHEN, CDR2 SYDVKM. The CDR3 covers 12 residues. Trimming left V 7 bases short and J 7 bases short, with 11 bases between. CDR3 region: CASNSGGQPQHF. For the CDR3, the DNA is TGTGCCAGCAACTCGGGGGGCCAGCCCCAGCATTTT.

This clonotype has just a few counts. V usage is TRBV20-1 and J usage is TRBJ1-1, with D perhaps TRBD1 (5 bases). Trimming left V 1 base short and J 5 bases short, with 8 bases between. This CDR3 contains 12 residues. Germline V gives CDR1 DFQATT, CDR2 SNEGSKA (reference sequence). The CDR3 DNA reads as TGCAGTGCTAGAGGGGGCAGGACTGAAGCTTTCTTT. It encodes CSARGGRTEAFF.

This clonotype appeared a few times. V and J are TRBV13 and TRBJ2-2; possible D gene TRBD1, 6 bases. The V end was cut by 3 bases, the J end by 1 base, with 12 bases between. Germline loops: CDR1 PRHDT, CDR2 FYEKMQ (reference sequence). This CDR3 has 16 residues. The CDR3 is CASSFPLQGNTGELFF. CDR3 DNA: TGTGCCAGCAGCTTCCCCCTACAGGGGAACACCGGGGAGCTGTTTTTT.

The sample holds many counts of this clonotype. The chain links TRBV3-1 to TRBJ2-7; D is tentatively TRBD1 or TRBD2 (5 bases each). V lost 4 bases to trimming and J lost 5 bases, with 15 bases between them. Germline V CDR1 and CDR2: LGHDT, YNNKEL (reference sequence). CDR3 size: 14 residues. The CDR3: CASSRGAVSHEQYF. The CDR3 DNA follows: TGTGCCAGCAGCCGAGGGGCAGTGAGCCACGAGCAGTACTTC.